These 27 T cell receptor beta chains were all obtained from the same sample, sequenced in a study of Tregs in tolerant kidney transplant recipients. Clones were sequenced by immunoSEQ multiplex PCR, and TCRdb holds only the in-frame ones, with some missing. The sample records roughly 86,000 clones, 80% to 95% being singletons. Related graft donors supplied nonmyeloablative bone marrow transplants, and mixed chimerism was transient. The material was CD4+ T cells from blood (PBMCs), obtained 12 months after the transplant. The receptors here all came from a human patient who received a combined kidney and bone marrow transplant. Some T cells may trace back to the graft donor.

This clone was counted between two and nine times. This rearrangement joins TRBV2 to TRBJ2-7; D gene uncertain. V shed 2 bases and J shed 9 bases, with 8 bases lying between them. This CDR3 spans 11 amino acids. In germline, CDR1 is SNHLY, CDR2 FYNNEI. The CDR3 sequence is CASSEMARQYF. The CDR3 region has the DNA TGTGCCAGCAGTGAAATGGCAAGGCAGTACTTC.

The genes are TRBV27 and TRBJ2-1; D not resolved. The V and J ends lost 5 bases and 0 bases respectively, with 14 bases between them. Germline lookup yields CDR1 MNHEY and CDR2 SMNVEV (reference sequence). This CDR3 is 16 amino acids long. Here the CDR3 DNA reads TGTGCCAGCAGTCCGAGGAGTCTGGGCTCCTACAATGAGCAGTTCTTC. Amino acids: CASSPRSLGSYNEQFF.

The chain has TRBV7-9 and TRBJ1-2, with D perhaps TRBD1 (5 bases). V gave up 5 bases and J gave up 5 bases, with 15 bases separating them. The CDR3 has 14 amino acids. The V gene's germline CDR1 is SEHNR and CDR2 FQNEAQ (reference sequence). The CDR3 is CASSGAGRRYGYTF. The DNA of the CDR3 is TGTGCCAGCAGCGGGGCAGGGAGGAGGTATGGCTACACCTTC.

This clone has just a few counts. The CDR3 sequence is CASSLTHSGSRETQYF. CDR3 coding DNA: TGTGCCAGCAGCTTAACACACAGCGGGAGTCGGGAGACCCAGTACTTC. This chain uses TRBV7-3 with TRBJ2-5; 8 bases agree with TRBD2. The germline V gene has CDR1 SGHTA and CDR2 FQGTGA. J was trimmed by 5 bases and V by 0 bases; bases with no gene match: 8. CDR3 length equals 16 residues. Filled out from reference TRBV7-3 and TRBJ2-5, the complete variable domain reads GAGVSQTPSNKVTEKGKYVELRCDPISGHTALYWYRQSLGQGPEFLIYFQGTGAADDSGLPNDRFFAVRPEGSVSTLKIQRTERGDSAVYLCASSLTHSGSRETQYFGPGTRLLVL.

The J gene is TRBJ1-4, the V gene TRBV18; D perhaps matches TRBD1 (5 bases). The CDR3 totals 18 residues. CDR1 and CDR2 from the germline V gene are KGHSH and LQKENI. Trimming pared 4 bases from V and 2 bases from J, leaving 20 bases between. CDR3 amino acids: CASSRSPGSISTNEKLFF. CDR3 DNA sequence: TGTGCCAGCTCACGATCGCCAGGGTCTATCAGTACTAATGAAAAACTGTTTTTT.

The V and J genes are TRBV4-1 and TRBJ1-1; D gene uncertain. Germline CDR1 reads MGHRA; CDR2 reads YSYEKL. V dropped 4 bases and J dropped 4 bases, with 16 bases sitting between them. This CDR3 has 15 amino acids. CDR3 amino acids: CASSPPGVVITEAFF. For the CDR3, the DNA is TGCGCCAGCAGCCCCCCGGGAGTTGTAATCACTGAAGCTTTCTTT.

This chain uses TRBV6-1 with TRBJ1-6; 9 bases fit TRBD1. Germline V lookup: CDR1 MNHNS, CDR2 SASEGT. The length of the CDR3 is 12 residues. V lost 8 bases and J lost 13; bases outside the gene matches: 6. CDR3 protein: CASGTGTAPLHF. CDR3 nucleotides: TGTGCCAGCGGGACAGGGACGGCTCCCCTCCACTTT.

Of note for this clone: Within the sample, other DNA sequences also encode this same CDR3. The chain has TRBV21-1 and TRBJ1-4; the tabulated D call, TRBD1, remains unverified against the DNA. TRBV21-1 is assigned pseudogene status. The CDR3 consists of 15 residues. The CDR3 bases are TGTGCCAGCAGCAAATCGATCAGGGGACGACAGGGGGTGTTTTTT. Translated: CASSKSIRGRQGVFF.

V gene TRBV30 combines with J gene TRBJ1-2, with 12 bases aligning to TRBD1. There are 12 residues in the CDR3. V lost 7 bases to trimming and J lost 9 bases; unmatched junction nucleotides: 6. From germline, CDR1 is GTSNPN and CDR2 SVGIG (reference sequence). This CDR3 is CAFGTGGLSYTF. In DNA form, the CDR3 reads TGTGCCTTCGGGACAGGGGGCTTAAGCTACACCTTC.

The rearrangement links TRBV9 to TRBJ1-1; weak D call: TRBD1 (6 bases). The CDR3 is made up of 16 amino acids. Trimming removed 0 bases from V and 1 base from J, with 13 bases in between. Germline lookup yields CDR1 SGDLS and CDR2 YYNGEE. CDR3 nucleotides: TGTGCCAGCAGCGTAGTCCCCTTAGGGGGGAACACTGAAGCTTTCTTT. Amino acid sequence: CASSVVPLGGNTEAFF.

V is TRBV7-3 and J is TRBJ2-7; 7 bases line up with TRBD1. Germline-derived CDR1 and CDR2 are SGHTA and FQGTGA. The CDR3 length is 16 residues. The J segment lost 6 bases and the V segment lost 5 bases, leaving 16 bases of the junction unmatched. This CDR3 is CASSPKTGSRGSEQYF. CDR3 sequence (DNA): TGTGCCAGCAGCCCCAAGACGGGATCCAGGGGGTCCGAGCAGTACTTC. Using reference TRBV7-3 and TRBJ2-7 for the parts outside the CDR3, the full variable domain is GAGVSQTPSNKVTEKGKYVELRCDPISGHTALYWYRQSLGQGPEFLIYFQGTGAADDSGLPNDRFFAVRPEGSVSTLKIQRTERGDSAVYLCASSPKTGSRGSEQYFGPGTRLTVT.

This chain links TRBV11-2 with TRBJ2-6, with D unclear. With 5 bases removed from V and 0 bases from J, the gap between germline ends came to 20 bases. Germline values: CDR1 SGHAT, CDR2 FQNNGV. The CDR3 is made up of 19 amino acids. In DNA, the CDR3 is TGTGCCAGCAGCACCCTGACCCGAGGTCGTAGCTCTGGGGCCAACGTCCTGACTTTC. Protein sequence: CASSTLTRGRSSGANVLTF.

In this sample, this clone turned up once. The CDR3 is CASSRASGIPYEQYF. CDR3 coding DNA: TGTGCCAGCAGTCGGGCTAGCGGAATCCCCTACGAGCAGTACTTC. V and J are TRBV27 and TRBJ2-5; TRBD2 matches at 7 bases. The DNA matches TRBJ2-7 better at its end, which makes the J call doubtful. CDR3 length equals 15 residues. Germline V lookup: CDR1 MNHEY, CDR2 SMNVEV (reference sequence).

The table lists this clone with a count of one. The chain uses TRBV5-4 and TRBJ2-6, with D maybe TRBD2 (5 bases). The CDR3 has 15 residues. With 4 bases removed from V and 2 bases from J, the gap between germline ends came to 10 bases. Germline CDR1 reads SGHNT; CDR2 reads YYREEE (reference sequence). The CDR3 nucleotides are TGTGCCAGCAGCACCCCGGGGACTGGGGCCAACGTCCTGACTTTC. As protein: CASSTPGTGANVLTF.

The gene calls are TRBV7-2 and TRBJ2-7; a possible D gene is TRBD1 (6 bases). Trimming took 3 bases from V and 0 from J, leaving 9 bases between them. There are 14 residues in the CDR3. Germline loops: CDR1 SGHTA, CDR2 FQGNSA. The CDR3 reads CASSFRGSSYEQYF. The CDR3 nucleotides read TGTGCCAGCAGCTTTAGGGGGAGCTCCTACGAGCAGTACTTC.

The V and J genes are TRBV19 and TRBJ2-5, with D possibly matching TRBD1 (5 bases). Matching the DNA end better, TRBJ2-7 makes the J call doubtful. Germline CDR1 is LNHDA and CDR2 is SQIVND (reference sequence). This CDR3 contains 14 residues. CDR3 bases: TGTGCCAGTAGCGGTGGGGCGTCCTCCTACGAGCAGTACTTC. Encoded protein: CASSGGASSYEQYF.

The J gene is TRBJ2-2, the V gene TRBV7-6; 8 bases map to TRBD1. This CDR3 region has 16 residues. V shed 8 bases, J shed 4 bases, and the junction held 12 bases outside the gene matches. Germline V gives CDR1 SGHVS, CDR2 FNYEAQ. CDR3 sequence reads: CASRSALQGATGELFF. DNA of the CDR3: TGTGCCAGCCGCTCGGCCCTTCAGGGGGCCACCGGGGAGCTGTTTTTT.

For the CDR3, the DNA is TGTGCCAGCAGCGCCCAGGACAACCCGATCTACGAGCAGTACTTC. It yields the protein CASSAQDNPIYEQYF. The chain uses TRBV9 and TRBJ2-7; a possible D gene is TRBD1 (5 bases). The germline V gene encodes CDR1 SGDLS and CDR2 YYNGEE. The V end lost 3 bases, the J end lost 3 bases, and 16 bases lay between the germline ends. This CDR3 is 15 amino acids long. Full variable domain (missing parts from reference TRBV9 and TRBJ2-7): DSGVTQTPKHLITATGQRVTLRCSPRSGDLSVYWYQQSLDQGLQFLIQYYNGEERAKGNILERFSAQQFPDLHSELNLSSLELGDSALYFCASSAQDNPIYEQYFGPGTRLTVT.

V is TRBV19 and J is TRBJ1-1; D is ambiguous. The CDR3 is 14 amino acids. Germline V gene lookup returns CDR1 LNHDA and CDR2 SQIVND (reference sequence). V was clipped by 3 bases and J by 5 bases, with 13 bases between them. CDR3 nucleotides: TGTGCCAGTAGTATTGGCCCAGGAAGAACTGAAGCTTTCTTT. It translates to CASSIGPGRTEAFF.

This clone was detected once. V gene TRBV4-1 combines with J gene TRBJ2-7; 8 bases are a match to TRBD2. CDR1 is MGHRA, CDR2 YSYEKL, per germline. Trimming took 3 bases from V and 3 from J; bases not matched to a gene: 10. CDR3 length equals 16 residues. DNA of the CDR3: TGCGCCAGCAGCCAGGTGGGGACTAGAGAATACTACGAGCAGTACTTC. Translated, it gives CASSQVGTREYYEQYF.

This clone was recorded only once. The V call is TRBV6-6, the J call TRBJ2-7; perhaps TRBD1 as D (7 bases). The CDR3 has 15 amino acids. V was pared by 1 base and J by 4 bases, with 14 bases between. Per germline, CDR1 MNHNY and CDR2 SVGAGI (reference sequence). The CDR3 region has the DNA TGTGCCAGCAGTTACTGGAGGGGGCAACTTTACGAGCAGTACTTC. Its protein is CASSYWRGQLYEQYF.

The rearrangement uses TRBV4-3 and TRBJ2-3; 7 bases agree with TRBD1. The CDR3 sequence is 17 residues long. CDR1 LGHNA and CDR2 YSLEER come from the germline V gene. The junction had 11 bases not matched to a gene; V was cut back by 3 bases and J by 2 bases. In DNA form, the CDR3 reads TGCGCCAGCAGCCATTCCCTTCCGGGACAGACCACAGATACGCAGTATTTT. Translated: CASSHSLPGQTTDTQYF.

V gene TRBV7-9 combines with J gene TRBJ1-2; no definite D call. The V gene lost 4 bases and the J gene lost 2 bases, with 8 bases spanning the gap. The germline CDR1 and CDR2 sequences are SEHNR and FQNEAQ (reference sequence). This CDR3 is built from 13 residues. CDR3 in DNA: TGTGCCAGCAGCTCTCCTCGGAACTATGGCTACACCTTC. As protein: CASSSPRNYGYTF.

The V call is TRBV11-2, the J call TRBJ2-3; D might be TRBD2 (5 bases). The CDR3 length is 16 residues. V was pared by 2 bases and J by 2 bases, with 14 bases between. CDR1 is SGHAT and CDR2 is FQNNGV in the germline V gene. CDR3 in amino acids: CASSLLGGPHTDTQYF. In DNA form, the CDR3 reads TGTGCCAGCAGCTTACTTGGAGGTCCACACACAGATACGCAGTATTTT.

The chain joins TRBV18 to TRBJ2-3; 9 bases map to TRBD2. Germline CDR1 is KGHSH and CDR2 is LQKENI. The CDR3 extends over 17 amino acids. V shed 6 bases and J 2 bases; nucleotides not matched to a gene: 12. This CDR3 reads CASSSAGLAGFTDTQYF. The CDR3 coding sequence is TGTGCCAGCTCTTCCGCGGGCCTAGCGGGGTTCACAGATACGCAGTATTTT. Supplemented by reference TRBV18 and TRBJ2-3, the full variable domain reads NAGVMQNPRHLVRRRGQEARLRCSPMKGHSHVYWYRQLPEEGLKFMVYLQKENIIDESGMPKERFSAEFPKEGPSILRIQQVVRGDSAAYFCASSSAGLAGFTDTQYFGPGTRLTVL.

The chain is built from TRBV2 and TRBJ2-5; D remains unclear. V was clipped by 5 bases and J by 1 base, with 17 bases between them. Germline CDR1 reads SNHLY; CDR2 reads FYNNEI. The CDR3 totals 16 residues. CDR3 amino acids: CASSSRAWQAQETQYF. DNA of the CDR3: TGTGCCAGCAGTAGTCGCGCATGGCAGGCCCAAGAGACCCAGTACTTC.

The chain links TRBV30 to TRBJ1-3, with unresolved D. CDR1 and CDR2 from the germline V gene are GTSNPN and SVGIG (reference sequence). V was trimmed by 4 bases and J by 0 bases, leaving 7 bases between them. The length of the CDR3 is 13 residues. CDR3 DNA sequence: TGTGCCTGGAATGGGCTCTCTGGAAACACCATATATTTT. It codes for CAWNGLSGNTIYF. Filled out from reference TRBV30 and TRBJ1-3, the complete variable domain reads SQTIHQWPATLVQPVGSPLSLECTVEGTSNPNLYWYRQAAGRGLQLLFYSVGIGQISSEVPQNLSASRPQDRQFILSSKKLLLSDSGFYLCAWNGLSGNTIYFGEGSWLTVV.